These T cell receptor beta chains were read from a single sample in a study of radiotherapy plus CTLA-4 blockade in lung cancer. Some clones are missing from TCRdb's copy, which holds only in-frame ones; the method was immunoSEQ multiplex PCR. The sample shows more than 55,000 clones, 82% of them seen only once. Here the sequenced sample was peripheral blood, taken from a patient treated with radiotherapy plus ipilimumab. These receptors were collected from a human donor with non-small cell lung cancer whose response to radiotherapy plus ipilimumab could not be evaluated. CDR3s include the opening cysteine and the closing phenylalanine or tryptophan. The order of the fields is D gene, J gene, clone size, V gene, CDR3 protein, CDR3 DNA. A D gene is named only where the DNA matches it firmly. Rows give clone size only sometimes, using once, few, many, or a class for an expanded clone.

d_call: TRBD2
j_call: TRBJ2-1
clone_size: .
v_call: TRBV27
cdr3_aa: CASSLAGGPYEQFF
cdr3_nt: TGTGCCAGCAGTTTAGCGGGAGGGCCCTATGAGCAGTTCTTC

d_call: .
j_call: TRBJ2-7
clone_size: .
v_call: TRBV7-9
cdr3_aa: CASSLRAPSYEQYF
cdr3_nt: TGTGCCAGCAGCTTGCGGGCCCCGTCCTACGAGCAGTACTTC

d_call: .
j_call: TRBJ1-5
clone_size: .
v_call: TRBV5-6
cdr3_aa: CASSFGLYSNQPQHF
cdr3_nt: TGTGCCAGCAGCTTTGGGCTGTACAGCAATCAGCCCCAGCATTTT

d_call: .
j_call: TRBJ2-1
clone_size: .
v_call: TRBV5-1
cdr3_aa: CASTPRGPSSYNEQFF
cdr3_nt: TGCGCCAGCACCCCCCGGGGTCCAAGCTCCTACAATGAGCAGTTCTTC

d_call: TRBD1
j_call: TRBJ1-5
clone_size: .
v_call: TRBV7-9
cdr3_aa: CASSPDRATQPQHF
cdr3_nt: TGTGCCAGCAGCCCCGACAGGGCAACTCAGCCCCAGCATTTT

d_call: TRBD2
j_call: TRBJ2-1
clone_size: .
v_call: TRBV7-8
cdr3_aa: CASRWDYSYNEQFF
cdr3_nt: TGTGCCAGCCGATGGGACTACTCCTACAATGAGCAGTTCTTC

d_call: TRBD2
j_call: TRBJ2-5
clone_size: .
v_call: TRBV7-6
cdr3_aa: CASSRRTSGKGETQYF
cdr3_nt: TGTGCCAGCAGCCGACGGACTAGCGGGAAGGGGGAGACCCAGTACTTC

d_call: .
j_call: TRBJ2-7
clone_size: .
v_call: TRBV7-2
cdr3_aa: CASSSGGTRGYEQYF
cdr3_nt: TGTGCCAGCAGCTCAGGGGGGACCCGGGGCTACGAGCAGTACTTC

d_call: TRBD1
j_call: TRBJ1-1
clone_size: .
v_call: TRBV5-1
cdr3_aa: CASSVNGQEVTEAFF
cdr3_nt: TGCGCCAGCAGCGTAAACGGACAGGAGGTGACTGAAGCTTTCTTT

d_call: .
j_call: TRBJ2-5
clone_size: once
v_call: TRBV5-1
cdr3_aa: CASSLAGTGMRETQYF
cdr3_nt: TGCGCCAGCAGCTTGGCCGGAACTGGTATGCGGGAGACCCAGTACTTC

d_call: .
j_call: TRBJ2-2
clone_size: .
v_call: TRBV5-1
cdr3_aa: CASSLQAANTGELFF
cdr3_nt: TGCGCCAGCAGCTTACAGGCCGCGAACACCGGGGAGCTGTTTTTT

d_call: .
j_call: TRBJ2-3
clone_size: .
v_call: TRBV9
cdr3_aa: CASSVDLGTDTQYF
cdr3_nt: TGTGCCAGCAGCGTAGATCTCGGCACAGATACGCAGTATTTT

d_call: .
j_call: TRBJ1-5
clone_size: .
v_call: TRBV4-3
cdr3_aa: CASSQDTNSNQPQHF
cdr3_nt: TGCGCCAGCAGCCAAGATACTAATAGCAATCAGCCCCAGCATTTT

d_call: .
j_call: TRBJ1-2
clone_size: .
v_call: TRBV7-9
cdr3_aa: CASSLVPPPDGYTF
cdr3_nt: TGTGCCAGCAGCTTAGTTCCGCCGCCGGATGGCTACACCTTC

d_call: TRBD1
j_call: TRBJ2-5
clone_size: .
v_call: TRBV5-1
cdr3_aa: CASSSGTASETQYF
cdr3_nt: TGCGCCAGCAGCTCCGGGACAGCCTCAGAGACCCAGTACTTC

d_call: .
j_call: TRBJ1-1
clone_size: .
v_call: TRBV7-8
cdr3_aa: CASSLDTPGVTEAFF
cdr3_nt: TGTGCCAGCAGCTTAGACACCCCGGGGGTCACTGAAGCTTTCTTT

d_call: .
j_call: TRBJ2-7
clone_size: .
v_call: TRBV28
cdr3_aa: CASSVDSPYEQYF
cdr3_nt: TGTGCCAGCAGTGTTGACAGTCCCTACGAGCAGTACTTC

d_call: TRBD1
j_call: TRBJ2-2
clone_size: .
v_call: TRBV6-1
cdr3_aa: CASPRDRTTGELFF
cdr3_nt: TGTGCCAGCCCACGGGACAGGACCACCGGGGAGCTGTTTTTT

d_call: TRBD1
j_call: TRBJ2-1
clone_size: .
v_call: TRBV6-5
cdr3_aa: CASKTTGQGYNEQFF
cdr3_nt: TGTGCCAGCAAGACTACGGGACAGGGGTACAATGAGCAGTTCTTC

d_call: .
j_call: TRBJ2-3
clone_size: .
v_call: TRBV7-2
cdr3_aa: CASRGTLGTDTQYF
cdr3_nt: TGTGCCAGCAGAGGGACTCTGGGCACAGATACGCAGTATTTT

d_call: .
j_call: TRBJ2-2
clone_size: .
v_call: TRBV4-2
cdr3_aa: CASSQDPGVNTGELFF
cdr3_nt: TGTGCCAGCAGCCAAGACCCCGGGGTTAACACCGGGGAGCTGTTTTTT

d_call: .
j_call: TRBJ2-7
clone_size: .
v_call: TRBV7-6
cdr3_aa: CASSLRVEGTYEQYF
cdr3_nt: TGTGCCAGCAGCTTACGGGTCGAGGGAACCTACGAGCAGTACTTC

d_call: .
j_call: TRBJ1-1
clone_size: .
v_call: TRBV19
cdr3_aa: CASTAEREANTEAFF
cdr3_nt: TGTGCCAGTACCGCAGAGCGGGAGGCGAACACTGAAGCTTTCTTT